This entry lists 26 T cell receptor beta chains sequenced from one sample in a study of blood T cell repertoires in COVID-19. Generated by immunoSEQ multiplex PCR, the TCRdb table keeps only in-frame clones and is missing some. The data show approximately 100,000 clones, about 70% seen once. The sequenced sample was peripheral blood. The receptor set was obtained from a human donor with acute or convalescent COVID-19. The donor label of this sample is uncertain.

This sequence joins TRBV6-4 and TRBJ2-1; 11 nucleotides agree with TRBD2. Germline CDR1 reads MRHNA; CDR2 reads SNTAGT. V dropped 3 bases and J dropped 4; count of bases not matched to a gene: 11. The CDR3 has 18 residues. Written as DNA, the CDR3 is TGTGCCAGCAGTGAATTAGCGGGGGGGCTATTCCCTTACAATGAGCAGTTCTTC. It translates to CASSELAGGLFPYNEQFF.

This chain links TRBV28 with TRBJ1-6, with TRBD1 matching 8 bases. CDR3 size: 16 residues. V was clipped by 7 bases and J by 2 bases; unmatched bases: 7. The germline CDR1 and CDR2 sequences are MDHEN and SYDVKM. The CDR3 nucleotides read TGTGCCAGCAATCAGGGGGCCATCGCCTATAATTCACCCCTCCACTTT. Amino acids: CASNQGAIAYNSPLHF. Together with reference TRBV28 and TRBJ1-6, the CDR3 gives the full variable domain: DVKVTQSSRYLVKRTGEKVFLECVQDMDHENMFWYRQDPGLGLRLIYFSYDVKMKEKGDIPEGYSVSREKKERFSLILESASTNQTSMYLCASNQGAIAYNSPLHFGNGTRLTVT.

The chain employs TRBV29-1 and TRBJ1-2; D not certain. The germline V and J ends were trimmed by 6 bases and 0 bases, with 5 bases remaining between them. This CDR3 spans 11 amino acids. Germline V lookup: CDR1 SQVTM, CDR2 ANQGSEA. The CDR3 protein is CSVGANYGYTF. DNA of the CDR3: TGCAGCGTGGGAGCTAACTATGGCTACACCTTC. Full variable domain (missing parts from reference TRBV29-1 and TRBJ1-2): SAVISQKPSRDICQRGTSLTIQCQVDSQVTMMFWYRQQPGQSLTLIATANQGSEATYESGFVIDKFPISRPNLTFSTLTVSNMSPEDSSIYLCSVGANYGYTFGSGTRLTVV.

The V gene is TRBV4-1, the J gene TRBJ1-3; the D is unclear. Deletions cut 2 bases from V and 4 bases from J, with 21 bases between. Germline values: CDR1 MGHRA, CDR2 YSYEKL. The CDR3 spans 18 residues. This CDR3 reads CASSQLDLGLLYGNTIYF. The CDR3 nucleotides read TGCGCCAGCAGCCAATTGGACCTCGGACTCTTGTACGGAAACACCATATATTTT.

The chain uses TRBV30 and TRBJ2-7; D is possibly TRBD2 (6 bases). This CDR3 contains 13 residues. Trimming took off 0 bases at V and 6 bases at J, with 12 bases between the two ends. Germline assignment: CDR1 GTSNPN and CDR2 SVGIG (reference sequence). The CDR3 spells CAWSVGRMGEQYV. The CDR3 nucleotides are TGTGCCTGGAGTGTAGGGAGGATGGGCGAGCAGTACGTC.

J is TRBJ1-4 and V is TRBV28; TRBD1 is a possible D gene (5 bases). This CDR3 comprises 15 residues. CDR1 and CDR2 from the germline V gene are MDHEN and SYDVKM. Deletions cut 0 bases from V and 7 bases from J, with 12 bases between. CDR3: CASSLWGGVGEKLFF. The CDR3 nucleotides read TGTGCCAGCAGTTTATGGGGAGGGGTCGGTGAAAAACTGTTTTTT. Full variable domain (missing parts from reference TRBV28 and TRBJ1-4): DVKVTQSSRYLVKRTGEKVFLECVQDMDHENMFWYRQDPGLGLRLIYFSYDVKMKEKGDIPEGYSVSREKKERFSLILESASTNQTSMYLCASSLWGGVGEKLFFGSGTQLSVL.

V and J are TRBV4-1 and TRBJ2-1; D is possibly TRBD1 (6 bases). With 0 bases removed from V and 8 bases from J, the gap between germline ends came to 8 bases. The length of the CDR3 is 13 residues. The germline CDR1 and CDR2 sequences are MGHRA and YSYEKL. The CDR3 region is CASSQEWGHEQFF. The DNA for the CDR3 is TGCGCCAGCAGCCAAGAGTGGGGGCATGAGCAGTTCTTC.

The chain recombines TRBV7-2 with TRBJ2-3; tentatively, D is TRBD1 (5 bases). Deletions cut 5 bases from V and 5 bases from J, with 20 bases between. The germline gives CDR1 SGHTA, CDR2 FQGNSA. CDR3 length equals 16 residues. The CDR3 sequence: CASSLTGPSFQDTQYF. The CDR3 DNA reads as TGTGCCAGCAGCCTTACAGGTCCCTCATTTCAAGATACGCAGTATTTT.

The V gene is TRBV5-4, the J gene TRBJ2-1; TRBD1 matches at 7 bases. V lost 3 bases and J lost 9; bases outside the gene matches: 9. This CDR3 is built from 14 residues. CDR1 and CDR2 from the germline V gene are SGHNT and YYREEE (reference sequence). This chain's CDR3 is CASSSGTRGSEQFF. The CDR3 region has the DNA TGTGCCAGCAGCTCCGGGACCAGGGGGAGTGAGCAGTTCTTC.

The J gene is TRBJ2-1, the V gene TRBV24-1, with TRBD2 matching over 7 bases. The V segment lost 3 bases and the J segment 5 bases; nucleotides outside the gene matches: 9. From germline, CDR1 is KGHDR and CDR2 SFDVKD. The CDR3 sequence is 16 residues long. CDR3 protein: CATSDRSGSIHNEQFF. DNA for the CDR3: TGTGCCACCAGTGATCGTAGCGGGTCAATACACAATGAGCAGTTCTTC.

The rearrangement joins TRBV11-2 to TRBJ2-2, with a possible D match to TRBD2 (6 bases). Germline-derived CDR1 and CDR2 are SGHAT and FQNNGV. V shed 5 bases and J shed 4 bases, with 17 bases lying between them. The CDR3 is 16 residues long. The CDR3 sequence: CASSRAAGPGTGELFF. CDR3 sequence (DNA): TGTGCCAGCAGCCGTGCTGCGGGGCCAGGCACCGGGGAGCTGTTTTTT.

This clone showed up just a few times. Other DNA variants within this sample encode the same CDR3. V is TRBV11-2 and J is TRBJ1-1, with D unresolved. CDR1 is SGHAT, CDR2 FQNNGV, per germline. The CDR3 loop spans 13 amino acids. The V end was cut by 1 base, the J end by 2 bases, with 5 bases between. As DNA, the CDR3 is TGTGCCAGCAGCTTAGGCGTAAACACTGAAGCTTTCTTT. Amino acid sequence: CASSLGVNTEAFF.

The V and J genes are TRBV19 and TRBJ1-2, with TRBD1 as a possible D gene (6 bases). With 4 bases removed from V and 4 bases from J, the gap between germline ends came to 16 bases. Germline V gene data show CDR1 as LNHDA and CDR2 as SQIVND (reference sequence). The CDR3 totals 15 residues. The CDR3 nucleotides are TGTGCCAGTAGTACGCCCCCCCAGGGGCTCTATGGCTACACCTTC. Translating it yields CASSTPPQGLYGYTF.

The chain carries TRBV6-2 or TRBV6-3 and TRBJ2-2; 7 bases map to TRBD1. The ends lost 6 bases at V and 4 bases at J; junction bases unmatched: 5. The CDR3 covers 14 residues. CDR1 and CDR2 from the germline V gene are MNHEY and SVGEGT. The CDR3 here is CASSRDSGTGELFF. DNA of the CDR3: TGTGCCAGCAGCCGGGACAGCGGCACCGGGGAGCTGTTTTTT.

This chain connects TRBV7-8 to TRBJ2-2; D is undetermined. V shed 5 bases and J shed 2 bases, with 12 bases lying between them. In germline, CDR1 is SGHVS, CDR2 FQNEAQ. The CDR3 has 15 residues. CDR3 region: CASSLKTLNTGELFF. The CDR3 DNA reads TGTGCCAGCAGCCTAAAAACATTAAACACCGGGGAGCTGTTTTTT.

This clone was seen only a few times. Here the CDR3 reads CASSLVGGTTDTQYF. DNA of the CDR3: TGTGCCAGCAGCTTAGTGGGGGGGACCACAGATACGCAGTATTTT. This chain links TRBV11-2 with TRBJ2-3, with 7 nucleotides matching TRBD2. This CDR3 has 15 residues. Germline V gives CDR1 SGHAT, CDR2 FQNNGV. V gave up 1 base and J gave up 2 bases; unmatched junction bases: 3.

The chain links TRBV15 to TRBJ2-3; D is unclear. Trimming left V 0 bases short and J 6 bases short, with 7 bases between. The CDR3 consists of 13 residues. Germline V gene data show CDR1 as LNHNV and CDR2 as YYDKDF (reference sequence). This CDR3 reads CATSRDAQDTQYF. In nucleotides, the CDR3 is TGTGCCACCAGCAGAGACGCCCAGGATACGCAGTATTTT.

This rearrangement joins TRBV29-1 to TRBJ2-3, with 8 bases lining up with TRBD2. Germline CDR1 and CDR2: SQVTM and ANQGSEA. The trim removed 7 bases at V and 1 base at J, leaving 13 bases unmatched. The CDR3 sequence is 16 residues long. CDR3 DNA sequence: TGCAGCGCTGCGGGGGGCCGTTCCGCCCGCACAGATACGCAGTATTTT. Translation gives CSAAGGRSARTDTQYF.

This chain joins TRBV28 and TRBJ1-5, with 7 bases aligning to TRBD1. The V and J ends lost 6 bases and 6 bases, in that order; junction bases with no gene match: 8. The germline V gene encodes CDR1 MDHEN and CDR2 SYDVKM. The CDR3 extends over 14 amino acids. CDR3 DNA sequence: TGTGCCAGCAGAAAACAGGGGTTAGGTCAGCCCCAGCATTTT. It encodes CASRKQGLGQPQHF.

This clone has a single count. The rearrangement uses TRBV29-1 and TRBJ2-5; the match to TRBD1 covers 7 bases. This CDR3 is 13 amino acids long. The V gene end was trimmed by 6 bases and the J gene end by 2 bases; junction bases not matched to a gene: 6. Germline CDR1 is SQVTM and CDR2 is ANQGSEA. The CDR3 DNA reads TGCAGCGTCGACCCGGGACAGCAAGAGACCCAGTACTTC. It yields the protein CSVDPGQQETQYF.

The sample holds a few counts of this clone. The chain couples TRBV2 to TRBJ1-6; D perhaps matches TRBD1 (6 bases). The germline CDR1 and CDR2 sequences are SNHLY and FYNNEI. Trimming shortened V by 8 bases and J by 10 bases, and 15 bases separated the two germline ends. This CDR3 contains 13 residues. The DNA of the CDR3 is TGTGCCAGCTCCGCGACAGGAGGATCACCCCTCCACTTT. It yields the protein CASSATGGSPLHF.

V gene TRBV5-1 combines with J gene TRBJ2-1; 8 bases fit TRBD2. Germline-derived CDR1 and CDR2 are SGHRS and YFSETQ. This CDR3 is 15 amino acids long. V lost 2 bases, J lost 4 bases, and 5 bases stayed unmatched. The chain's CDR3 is CASSFAAGAYNEQFF. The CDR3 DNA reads TGCGCCAGCAGCTTTGCAGCGGGGGCTTACAATGAGCAGTTCTTC.

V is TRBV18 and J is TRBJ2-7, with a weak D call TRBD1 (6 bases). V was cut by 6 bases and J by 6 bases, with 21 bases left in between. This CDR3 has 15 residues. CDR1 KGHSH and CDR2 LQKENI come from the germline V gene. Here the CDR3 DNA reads TGTGCCAGCTCCTTCTCACGAGGGGGTGCGGGCGAGCAGTACTTC. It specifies CASSFSRGGAGEQYF.

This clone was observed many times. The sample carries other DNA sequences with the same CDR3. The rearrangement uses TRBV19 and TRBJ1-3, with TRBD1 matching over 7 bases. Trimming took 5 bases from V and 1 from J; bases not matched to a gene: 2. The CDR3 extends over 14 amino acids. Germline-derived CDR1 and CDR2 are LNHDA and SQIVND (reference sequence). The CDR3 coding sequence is TGTGCCAGTAGTTCAGGGGGATCTGGAAACACCATATATTTT. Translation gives CASSSGGSGNTIYF. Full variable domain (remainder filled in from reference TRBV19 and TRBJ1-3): DGGITQSPKYLFRKEGQNVTLSCEQNLNHDAMYWYRQDPGQGLRLIYYSQIVNDFQKGDIAEGYSVSREKKESFPLTVTSAQKNPTAFYLCASSSGGSGNTIYFGEGSWLTVV.

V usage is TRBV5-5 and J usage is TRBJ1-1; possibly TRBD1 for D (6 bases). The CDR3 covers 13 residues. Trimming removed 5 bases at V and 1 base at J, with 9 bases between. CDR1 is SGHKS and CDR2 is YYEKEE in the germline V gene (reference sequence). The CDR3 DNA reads TGTGCCAGCAGGCGAGGGGGGAACACTGAAGCTTTCTTT. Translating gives CASRRGGNTEAFF. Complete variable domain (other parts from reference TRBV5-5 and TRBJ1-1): DAGVTQSPTHLIKTRGQQVTLRCSPISGHKSVSWYQQVLGQGPQFIFQYYEKEERGRGNFPDRFSARQFPNYSSELNVNALLLGDSALYLCASRRGGNTEAFFGQGTRLTVV.

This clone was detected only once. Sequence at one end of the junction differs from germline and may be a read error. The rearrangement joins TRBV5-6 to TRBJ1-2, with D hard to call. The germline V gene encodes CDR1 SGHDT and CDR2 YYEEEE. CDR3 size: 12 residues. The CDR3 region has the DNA TGTGCCAGCAGTTTGGACGGTTATGGCTACACCTTC. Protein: CASSLDGYGYTF.